The T cell receptor beta chain described here comes from a study of T-cell memory formation after mild COVID-19. TCRdb passed the 5' RACE reads through MiXCR, listing each CDR3 protein once. The top ten clones hold 13% to 15% of a sample with 150,000 to 200,000 distinct CDR3 sequences, approximately 15% of them seen once. The germline CDR1 and CDR2 sequences are LNHNV and YYDKDF (reference sequence). With V trimmed by 0 bases and J by 4 bases, 5 bases remained unmatched. This CDR3 contains 16 residues. The chain is built from TRBV15 and TRBJ2-3, with 9 positions matching TRBD1. Sequencing was performed on PBMCs or a T cell subset sorted from them (not recorded which). The TCR comes from an adult woman who had mild COVID-19 (a few samples of this study predate the infection). Cell type and time point are not known. CDR3: CATSRETGTGSDTQYF. In DNA, the CDR3 is TGTGCCACCAGCAGAGAAACCGGGACAGGGTCAGATACGCAGTATTTT.